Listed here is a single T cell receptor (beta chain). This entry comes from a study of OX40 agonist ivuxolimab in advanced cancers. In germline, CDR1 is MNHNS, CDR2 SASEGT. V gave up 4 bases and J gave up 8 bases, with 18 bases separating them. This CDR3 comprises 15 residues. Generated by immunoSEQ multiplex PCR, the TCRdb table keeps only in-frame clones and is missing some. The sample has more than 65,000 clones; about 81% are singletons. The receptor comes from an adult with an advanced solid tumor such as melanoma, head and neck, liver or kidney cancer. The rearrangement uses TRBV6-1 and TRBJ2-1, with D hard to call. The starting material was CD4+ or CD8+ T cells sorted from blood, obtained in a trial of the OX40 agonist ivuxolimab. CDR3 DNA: TGTGCCAGCAGTGTTATCAGCCGTGGCTTCGATGAGCAGTTCTTC. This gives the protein CASSVISRGFDEQFF.